The clone carrying this T cell receptor beta chain was detected many times. Its antigen is unidentified. Germline CDR1 is LGHDT and CDR2 is YNNKEL (reference sequence). The CDR3 covers 18 residues. With 0 bases removed from V and 1 base from J, the gap between germline ends came to 17 bases. The entry originates in a study of CD8 T cells in ankylosing spondylitis. Findings and limits, study-wide: Some of the motif variants had earlier been found in reactive arthritis patients' fluid and blood. In ankylosing spondylitis patients, matched synovial fluid reportedly showed significant enrichment of disease-linked clones. Ankylosing spondylitis blood appeared to carry a characteristic TCR beta motif of roughly 8 highly homologous variants.

Using quantitative 5'-RACE with molecular barcodes, the authors made TCR beta libraries. TCRdb analysed the 5' RACE reads with MiXCR anew, one entry per CDR3 protein. The sample has about 460,000 distinct CDR3 sequences, approximately 5% seen once. Input material: blood, either unsorted or a sorted T cell fraction (not recorded which). The receptor was isolated from a male donor with ankylosing spondylitis. The chain links TRBV3-1 to TRBJ2-3, with a possible D match to TRBD2 (6 bases). The CDR3 reads CASSQERTSLPGTDTQYF. For the CDR3, the DNA is TGTGCCAGCAGCCAAGAACGAACTAGCCTTCCCGGCACAGATACGCAGTATTTT.